The 32 T cell receptor beta chains below were found in one sample sequenced in a study of cytomegalovirus exposure and HLA in healthy donors. It was with 60 Vbeta and 13 Jbeta primers that the PCR ran. Sequencing was performed with immunoSEQ multiplex PCR; in TCRdb, only in-frame clones are kept and a portion is missing. The sample has 78,000 or so clones, 70% to 85% seen once. What was sequenced was PBMCs. The receptor set was obtained from a woman in her 50s in good health and CMV-seronegative.

As for this clone: The sample has other DNA sequences that encode this CDR3 too. V and J are TRBV27 and TRBJ1-5, with TRBD1 matching over 10 bases. The CDR3 contains 15 residues. Germline trimming cut 3 bases from V and 2 bases from J; bases unmatched to any gene: 1. Germline V gene data show CDR1 as MNHEY and CDR2 as SMNVEV (reference sequence). The CDR3 nucleotides read TGTGCCAGCAGTTTGGGGACAGGGGGCAATCAGCCCCAGCATTTT. It encodes CASSLGTGGNQPQHF.

The chain employs TRBV28 and TRBJ1-2; perhaps TRBD1 as D (5 bases). There are 13 residues in the CDR3. The germline V and J ends were trimmed by 7 bases and 13 bases, with 22 bases remaining between them. Germline CDR1 and CDR2: MDHEN and SYDVKM. The CDR3 sequence: CASINRFSRVGTF. For the CDR3, the DNA is TGTGCCAGCATCAACCGATTCAGCAGGGTAGGCACCTTC.

The genes are TRBV5-4 and TRBJ1-2; weak D call: TRBD1 (5 bases). Germline V gene data show CDR1 as SGHNT and CDR2 as YYREEE (reference sequence). CDR3 length: 13 residues. Trimming shortened V by 0 bases and J by 9 bases, and 12 bases separated the two germline ends. The CDR3 bases are TGTGCCAGCAGCTTGGGGAGGGAGGGGAGCTACACCTTC. It codes for CASSLGREGSYTF.

The genes are TRBV30 and TRBJ2-7; 8 nucleotides line up with TRBD1. Trimming took 4 bases from V and 5 from J; bases not matched to a gene: 22. The CDR3 contains 18 residues. The germline gives CDR1 GTSNPN, CDR2 SVGIG (reference sequence). The chain's CDR3 is CAWIWRYHGDRSRDEQYV. The CDR3 nucleotides read TGTGCCTGGATTTGGAGGTACCATGGGGACAGGAGCAGGGACGAGCAGTACGTC.

The chain combines TRBV27 with TRBJ1-2, with 7 bases that match TRBD1. The V gene end was trimmed by 8 bases and the J gene end by 8 bases; junction bases not matched to a gene: 5. The CDR3 runs 11 residues. Germline values: CDR1 MNHEY, CDR2 SMNVEV (reference sequence). The CDR3 sequence: CASGTGVGYTF. The CDR3 nucleotides are TGTGCCAGCGGAACAGGGGTCGGCTACACCTTC.

This rearrangement joins TRBV5-4 to TRBJ2-3; 13 positions match TRBD2. V shed 3 bases, J shed 2 bases, and the junction held 9 bases outside the gene matches. CDR3 length equals 18 residues. Germline V gene sequence: CDR1 SGHNT, CDR2 YYREEE (reference sequence). CDR3 region: CASSSRILAGGNTDTQYF. The DNA for the CDR3 is TGTGCCAGCAGCTCGCGAATACTAGCGGGAGGGAACACAGATACGCAGTATTTT. Supplemented by reference TRBV5-4 and TRBJ2-3, the full variable domain reads ETGVTQSPTHLIKTRGQQVTLRCSSQSGHNTVSWYQQALGQGPQFIFQYYREEENGRGNFPPRFSGLQFPNYSSELNVNALELDDSALYLCASSSRILAGGNTDTQYFGPGTRLTVL.

V and J are TRBV5-1 and TRBJ2-5; TRBD2 aligns across 9 bases. The CDR3 has 16 residues. Germline V lookup: CDR1 SGHRS, CDR2 YFSETQ. The trim removed 0 bases at V and 1 base at J, leaving 4 bases unmatched. The CDR3: CASSLGPSGIQETQYF. DNA of the CDR3: TGCGCCAGCAGCTTGGGGCCTAGCGGGATCCAAGAGACCCAGTACTTC.

This chain uses TRBV30 with TRBJ1-1; D is uncertain. The CDR3 loop spans 13 amino acids. Germline CDR1 GTSNPN, CDR2 SVGIG (reference sequence). Trimming shortened V by 2 bases and J by 3 bases, and 10 bases separated the two germline ends. The CDR3 loop reads CAWSLGRDTEAFF. The CDR3 coding sequence is TGTGCCTGGAGTTTAGGGAGAGACACTGAAGCTTTCTTT.

This chain joins TRBV5-4 and TRBJ1-5; D remains ambiguous. This CDR3 is built from 18 residues. The germline CDR1 and CDR2 sequences are SGHNT and YYREEE (reference sequence). Deletions cut 2 bases from V and 0 bases from J, with 18 bases between. This CDR3 reads CASSFTPPQVYSNQPQHF. DNA for the CDR3: TGTGCCAGCAGCTTTACCCCACCTCAGGTGTATAGCAATCAGCCCCAGCATTTT.

CDR3 sequence reads: CATSSLPRDRGNEQYF. The CDR3 nucleotides are TGTGCCACCAGCAGTTTGCCCCGGGACAGGGGGAACGAGCAGTACTTC. The chain uses TRBV15 and TRBJ2-7; 11 bases map to TRBD1. The CDR3 consists of 16 residues. In germline, CDR1 is LNHNV, CDR2 YYDKDF (reference sequence). With 3 bases clipped from V and 5 bases from J, the junction kept 9 bases outside the gene matches.

The CDR3 DNA sequence: TGCAGCGTGGGAGCGGGTAGGACAGATACGCAGTATTTT. It encodes CSVGAGRTDTQYF. The gene calls are TRBV29-1 and TRBJ2-3, with a weak D call TRBD2 (6 bases). CDR3 length: 13 residues. Germline values: CDR1 SQVTM, CDR2 ANQGSEA. Trimming stripped 6 bases from V and 3 bases from J, with 13 bases between.

A single count supports this clone. The chain combines TRBV6-1 with TRBJ1-1; 8 bases fit TRBD1. CDR1 is MNHNS and CDR2 is SASEGT in the germline V gene. The CDR3 sequence is 13 residues long. With V trimmed by 7 bases and J by 3 bases, 4 bases remained unmatched. The CDR3 sequence is CASNTGGDTEAFF. CDR3 bases: TGTGCCAGCAATACAGGGGGGGACACTGAAGCTTTCTTT.

The chain joins TRBV30 to TRBJ1-1; D remains unclear. The germline gives CDR1 GTSNPN, CDR2 SVGIG (reference sequence). Trimming shortened V by 2 bases and J by 3 bases, and 10 bases separated the two germline ends. CDR3 length equals 13 residues. The CDR3 region has the DNA TGTGCCTGGAGTCCCGGACTTGACACTGAAGCTTTCTTT. Translating gives CAWSPGLDTEAFF.

The chain is built from TRBV6-5 and TRBJ1-1; perhaps TRBD1 as D (5 bases). V lost 2 bases and J lost 3, with 7 bases in between. CDR1 is MNHEY and CDR2 is SVGAGI in the germline V gene. This CDR3 contains 13 residues. CDR3 in DNA: TGTGCCAGCAGTTACAGGGGATACACTGAAGCTTTCTTT. Translating it yields CASSYRGYTEAFF.

The J gene is TRBJ2-2, the V gene TRBV7-3, with 8 bases matching TRBD1. With V trimmed by 5 bases and J by 3 bases, 5 bases remained unmatched. The CDR3 sequence is 15 residues long. Germline V gives CDR1 SGHTA, CDR2 FQGTGA. The CDR3 loop reads CASSEGQGYTGELFF. CDR3 sequence (DNA): TGTGCCAGCAGCGAAGGACAGGGATACACCGGGGAGCTGTTTTTT.

The chain carries TRBV7-5 and TRBJ2-3; the D call TRBD2 from the table was never checked on the DNA. TRBV7-5 is termed a pseudogene. The CDR3 sequence is 16 residues long. As DNA, the CDR3 is TGTGCCAGAAGACATCAGGCTAGCGGGGCCACAGATACGCAGTATTTT. Translated, it gives CARRHQASGATDTQYF.

The chain is built from TRBV13 and TRBJ1-1; TRBD1 is a possible D gene (6 bases). CDR1 is PRHDT, CDR2 FYEKMQ, per germline (reference sequence). The CDR3 length is 15 residues. The germline V and J ends were trimmed by 3 bases and 6 bases, with 17 bases remaining between them. CDR3 DNA sequence: TGTGCCAGCAGCTTTACACAGGGTAATAAGGCTGAAGCTTTCTTT. This encodes CASSFTQGNKAEAFF.

The chain combines TRBV5-1 with TRBJ2-1, with 7 bases lining up with TRBD1. CDR1 SGHRS and CDR2 YFSETQ come from the germline V gene. V was clipped by 3 bases and J by 0 bases; unmatched bases: 3. This CDR3 spans 15 amino acids. The CDR3 spells CASSSRDSSYNEQFF. CDR3 DNA sequence: TGCGCCAGCAGCTCCCGGGACAGCTCCTACAATGAGCAGTTCTTC.

This clone was recorded only once. The V call is TRBV10-1, the J call TRBJ1-1; the match to TRBD1 covers 7 bases. Losses at the gene ends were 5 bases for V and 11 bases for J; bases not matched to a gene: 11. The length of the CDR3 is 13 residues. Germline V CDR1 and CDR2: WNHNN, SYGVQD (reference sequence). The CDR3 nucleotides read TGCGCCAGCAGTAAGACAGGGTGGGAGTTTGCTTTCTTT. This sequence encodes CASSKTGWEFAFF.

This clone occurred once. The gene calls are TRBV14 and TRBJ2-2; D possibly corresponds to TRBD2 (6 bases). The germline gives CDR1 SGHDN, CDR2 FVKESK. V was pared by 4 bases and J by 1 base, with 19 bases between. The CDR3 sequence is 18 residues long. CDR3 protein: CASSLAGSDAMNTGELFF. The CDR3 DNA reads as TGTGCCAGCAGCCTCGCCGGGAGTGACGCTATGAACACCGGGGAGCTGTTTTTT.

This clone turned up a few times. The rearrangement joins TRBV6-1 to TRBJ1-5; maybe TRBD1 (5 bases). The CDR3 is 14 amino acids. Trimming cost V 3 bases and J 0 bases, with 6 bases left between them. Germline V gives CDR1 MNHNS, CDR2 SASEGT. The DNA for the CDR3 is TGTGCCAGCAGTGAGCAGGGTAGCAATCAGCCCCAGCATTTT. It is translated as CASSEQGSNQPQHF.

This sequence joins TRBV9 and TRBJ2-2; 8 bases align to TRBD1. V was clipped by 5 bases and J by 5 bases; unmatched bases: 8. The germline gives CDR1 SGDLS, CDR2 YYNGEE. The CDR3 is 15 amino acids. Here the CDR3 DNA reads TGTGCCAGCAGTCCTGACAGGGGTGGTACCGGGGAGCTGTTTTTT. It encodes CASSPDRGGTGELFF.

This chain uses TRBV14 with TRBJ2-7; D call uncertain. V dropped 6 bases and J dropped 0 bases, with 6 bases sitting between them. CDR3 size: 12 residues. CDR1 is SGHDN and CDR2 is FVKESK in the germline V gene. CDR3 loop: CASSTSSYEQYF. In DNA form, the CDR3 reads TGTGCCAGCAGTACGAGCTCCTACGAGCAGTACTTC.

The rearrangement uses TRBV29-1 and TRBJ1-1; tentatively, D is TRBD1 (6 bases). This CDR3 region has 14 residues. Germline V gene data show CDR1 as SQVTM and CDR2 as ANQGSEA. V gave up 6 bases and J gave up 1 base, with 15 bases separating them. CDR3 region: CSVVKTGPNTEAFF. CDR3 DNA: TGCAGCGTAGTTAAGACAGGCCCGAACACTGAAGCTTTCTTT.

Concerning this clone: The germline gene is not matched at one end of the junction; a read error may be the cause. The chain carries TRBV7-9 and TRBJ1-2; TRBD1 is a possible D gene (6 bases). The germline gives CDR1 SEHNR, CDR2 FQNEAQ (reference sequence). CDR3 length: 12 residues. The CDR3: CSSSSRGDGYTF. Written as DNA, the CDR3 is TGTTCCAGCAGCTCCAGGGGCGATGGCTACACCTTC.

The chain carries TRBV6-1 and TRBJ2-1; TRBD1 matches 8 bases. The germline gives CDR1 MNHNS, CDR2 SASEGT. Losses at the gene ends were 4 bases for V and 5 bases for J; bases not matched to a gene: 7. The CDR3 contains 15 residues. In nucleotides, the CDR3 is TGTGCCAGCAGTGTCGACAGGGGATTAGACAATGAGCAGTTCTTC. It encodes CASSVDRGLDNEQFF.

The rearrangement joins TRBV2 to TRBJ2-1, with D perhaps TRBD2 (6 bases). V shed 8 bases and J shed 3 bases, with 11 bases lying between them. The germline gives CDR1 SNHLY, CDR2 FYNNEI. This CDR3 contains 13 residues. The CDR3 DNA sequence: TGTGCCAGCGGGGGGTCTCTCTACAATGAGCAGTTCTTC. Encoded protein: CASGGSLYNEQFF.

The CDR3 sequence: CASSLGGGETGTEAFF. In DNA form, the CDR3 reads TGTGCCAGCAGCTTAGGGGGAGGGGAAACGGGCACTGAAGCTTTCTTT. The rearrangement links TRBV5-6 to TRBJ1-1; D may be TRBD1 (6 bases). This CDR3 is 16 amino acids long. Germline CDR1 and CDR2: SGHDT and YYEEEE. V lost 2 bases to trimming and J lost 4 bases, with 18 bases between them.

This chain links TRBV28 with TRBJ1-2; D is unresolved. CDR1 and CDR2 from the germline V gene are MDHEN and SYDVKM. V lost 6 bases and J 0 bases, leaving 14 bases between the germline ends. The CDR3 runs to 15 residues. The CDR3 sequence is CASRATLSSNYGYTF. The CDR3 coding sequence is TGTGCCAGCAGGGCGACTCTAAGTTCTAACTATGGCTACACCTTC.

The chain carries TRBV28 and TRBJ2-7; a weak D match, TRBD2 (5 bases). V gave up 5 bases and J gave up 0 bases, with 14 bases separating them. CDR3 size: 15 residues. CDR1 and CDR2 (germline): MDHEN, SYDVKM. In DNA form, the CDR3 reads TGTGCCAGCAGTCCAGGTGGGAGCCCCTCCTACGAGCAGTACTTC. Translating it yields CASSPGGSPSYEQYF.

The CDR3 loop is CATSRRSGDRGLGQPQHF. CDR3 DNA sequence: TGTGCCACCAGCAGGCGGTCGGGGGACAGGGGGCTGGGTCAGCCCCAGCATTTT. The chain is built from TRBV15 and TRBJ1-5, with TRBD1 identical over 12 bases. CDR1 is LNHNV and CDR2 is YYDKDF in the germline V gene (reference sequence). The CDR3 extends over 18 amino acids. V lost 3 bases, J lost 6 bases, and 12 bases stayed unmatched. Full variable domain (rest looked up from reference TRBV15 and TRBJ1-5): DAMVIQNPRYQVTQFGKPVTLSCSQTLNHNVMYWYQQKSSQAPKLLFHYYDKDFNNEADTPDNFQSRRPNTSFCFLDIRSPGLGDTAMYLCATSRRSGDRGLGQPQHFGDGTRLSIL.

This clone was detected once. The J gene is TRBJ1-1, the V gene TRBV30; 7 nucleotides match TRBD1. CDR1 and CDR2 (germline): GTSNPN, SVGIG (reference sequence). This CDR3 region has 13 residues. Trimming cost V 5 bases and J 3 bases; bases outside gene matches: 6. CDR3 region: CAWGNDRDTEAFF. In DNA form, the CDR3 reads TGTGCCTGGGGAAACGACAGGGACACTGAAGCTTTCTTT.